These 22 T cell receptor beta chains originate from one sample sequenced in a study of blood T cell repertoires in COVID-19. TCRdb's copy holds only in-frame clones and misses some; the assay was immunoSEQ multiplex PCR. The sample has 85,000 to 130,000 clones, roughly 86% seen once; the top ten hold about 6.5%. Sequencing input: peripheral blood. Receptors originate from a woman aged 60 to 75 with acute or convalescent COVID-19.

CDR3 region: CASSGTATHGRTEAFF. The CDR3 nucleotides read TGTGCCAGCAGTGGGACAGCTACCCACGGACGGACTGAAGCTTTCTTT. The chain carries TRBV28 and TRBJ1-1; 7 bases are shared with TRBD1. V dropped 5 bases and J dropped 5; count of bases not matched to a gene: 14. This CDR3 contains 16 residues. Germline V gene lookup returns CDR1 MDHEN and CDR2 SYDVKM.

The J gene is TRBJ1-2, the V gene TRBV7-9; 7 bases agree with TRBD1. This CDR3 is built from 14 residues. Trimming at V came to 0 bases and at J to 2 bases, leaving 0 bases not matched to a gene. Germline V gene data show CDR1 as SEHNR and CDR2 as FQNEAQ (reference sequence). The CDR3 DNA reads as TGTGCCAGCAGCTTAGCAGGGGGCAACTATGGCTACACCTTC. Translating it yields CASSLAGGNYGYTF.

DNA for the CDR3: TGTGCCAGTAGTACCCAAGGACAGGGTTATAGCAATCAGCCCCAGCATTTT. As protein: CASSTQGQGYSNQPQHF. V is TRBV19 and J is TRBJ1-5; the match to TRBD1 covers 8 bases. From germline, CDR1 is LNHDA and CDR2 SQIVND (reference sequence). The CDR3 contains 17 residues. The J segment lost 0 bases and the V segment lost 4 bases, leaving 8 bases of the junction unmatched.

This clone was recorded a few times. The chain combines TRBV7-8 with TRBJ1-2; D is undetermined. Germline V CDR1 and CDR2: SGHVS, FQNEAQ. The V end was cut by 5 bases, the J end by 4 bases, with 11 bases between. The CDR3 runs to 13 residues. The CDR3 reads CASSPDRSYGYTF. CDR3 nucleotide sequence: TGTGCCAGCAGCCCCGACCGGAGCTATGGCTACACCTTC. Full variable domain (outside the CDR3, taken from reference TRBV7-8 and TRBJ1-2): GAGVSQSPRYKVAKRGQDVALRCDPISGHVSLFWYQQALGQGPEFLTYFQNEAQLDKSGLPSDRFFAERPEGSVSTLKIQRTQQEDSAVYLCASSPDRSYGYTFGSGTRLTVV.

This clone occurred once. The chain is built from TRBV9 and TRBJ1-1; D might be TRBD1 (5 bases). Trimming removed 0 bases from V and 4 bases from J, with 13 bases in between. Germline CDR1 is SGDLS and CDR2 is YYNGEE. The CDR3 length is 15 residues. For the CDR3, the DNA is TGTGCCAGCAGCGTAGAATCCGGGGGGACCACTGAAGCTTTCTTT. Its translation: CASSVESGGTTEAFF.

The V gene is TRBV2, the J gene TRBJ2-2; D perhaps matches TRBD1 (6 bases). The CDR3 is 15 residues long. Per the germline V gene, CDR1 is SNHLY and CDR2 is FYNNEI. Trimming cost V 2 bases and J 4 bases, with 11 bases left between them. CDR3 sequence reads: CASSENRAITGELFF. CDR3 coding DNA: TGTGCCAGCAGTGAAAACAGGGCTATCACCGGGGAGCTGTTTTTT.

V is TRBV19 and J is TRBJ1-1; 8 bases map to TRBD1. CDR1 LNHDA and CDR2 SQIVND come from the germline V gene (reference sequence). This CDR3 comprises 13 residues. With 7 bases clipped from V and 4 bases from J, the junction kept 5 bases outside the gene matches. The DNA for the CDR3 is TGTGCCAGTATGGGACAGGTGAGCACTGAAGCTTTCTTT. Its translation is CASMGQVSTEAFF.

The chain carries TRBV29-1 and TRBJ2-3; no firm D call. V lost 5 bases to trimming and J lost 2 bases, with 8 bases between them. CDR1 and CDR2 (germline): SQVTM, ANQGSEA. This CDR3 contains 12 residues. DNA for the CDR3: TGCAGCGTTCTAGAAATCACAGATACGCAGTATTTT. Amino acid sequence: CSVLEITDTQYF.

The V call is TRBV14, the J call TRBJ2-5, with 7 bases that match TRBD1. This CDR3 spans 17 amino acids. J gave up 0 bases and V 1 base, and 8 bases lay outside the gene matches. CDR1 and CDR2 (germline): SGHDN, FVKESK. The CDR3 loop reads CASSQGGSGGYQETQYF. CDR3 DNA sequence: TGTGCCAGCAGCCAAGGGGGTTCAGGGGGATACCAAGAGACCCAGTACTTC.

This chain uses TRBV3-1 (or the pseudogene TRBV3-2) with TRBJ2-7; 10 nucleotides match TRBD2. The CDR3 runs to 14 residues. V dropped 4 bases and J dropped 7; count of bases not matched to a gene: 7. The germline V gene encodes CDR1 LGHDT and CDR2 YNNKEL (reference sequence). In nucleotides, the CDR3 is TGTGCCAGCAGCCCCAGCGGGAGGGCCGGTGAGCAGTACTTC. This encodes CASSPSGRAGEQYF.

The chain carries TRBV10-3 and TRBJ1-2, with D possibly matching TRBD1 (5 bases). The V end lost 6 bases, the J end lost 6 bases, and 14 bases lay between the germline ends. Germline V gene data show CDR1 as ENHRY and CDR2 as SYGVKD. The CDR3 has 13 residues. The CDR3 DNA reads TGTGCCATCAGCCCCCTGGGGCAGAATGGCTACACCTTC. Its translation: CAISPLGQNGYTF.

The V call is TRBV27, the J call TRBJ2-1; D is perhaps TRBD1 (6 bases). Trimming cost V 4 bases and J 0 bases, with 10 bases left between them. Germline V gene data show CDR1 as MNHEY and CDR2 as SMNVEV (reference sequence). The CDR3 consists of 15 residues. This CDR3 is CASSWQGSSYNEQFF. The CDR3 DNA reads as TGTGCCAGCAGTTGGCAGGGGAGCTCCTACAATGAGCAGTTCTTC.

The CDR3 coding sequence is TGTGCCAGCAGCTTGGGAGGCGGGGCCAACGTCCTGACTTTC. This gives the protein CASSLGGGANVLTF. The chain links TRBV5-4 to TRBJ2-6; D unclear. This CDR3 contains 14 residues. Looked up from germline, CDR1 is SGHNT and CDR2 is YYREEE (reference sequence). Trimming took 0 bases from V and 4 from J, leaving 5 bases between them.

The CDR3 bases are TGCGCCAGCTCCCACCAGGCCGGGGAGCTGTTTTTT. Protein product: CASSHQAGELFF. This chain links TRBV10-1 with TRBJ2-2, with D hard to call. Looked up from germline, CDR1 is WNHNN and CDR2 is SYGVQD (reference sequence). This CDR3 contains 12 residues. V was pared by 8 bases and J by 6 bases, with 10 bases between.

This clone was seen just once. The chain links TRBV4-2 to TRBJ2-1; the D is unclear. The V and J ends lost 0 bases and 2 bases respectively, with 14 bases between them. CDR1 and CDR2 from the germline V gene are LGHNA and YNFKEQ. The length of the CDR3 is 17 residues. The CDR3 sequence is CASSQDPGSSTYNEQFF. The CDR3, as DNA: TGTGCCAGCAGCCAAGATCCTGGCAGTTCAACCTACAATGAGCAGTTCTTC.

Worth noting for this clone: The identical CDR3 is also encoded by other nucleotide sequences in the sample. The chain recombines TRBV27 with TRBJ1-2; D call uncertain. The CDR3 spans 13 residues. Trimming left V 6 bases short and J 1 base short, with 9 bases between. In germline, CDR1 is MNHEY, CDR2 SMNVEV (reference sequence). This CDR3 is CASSRTSNYGYTF. The DNA for the CDR3 is TGTGCCAGCAGCCGCACTAGTAACTATGGCTACACCTTC.

The V and J genes are TRBV18 and TRBJ1-1, with TRBD1 identical over 9 bases. Per germline, CDR1 KGHSH and CDR2 LQKENI. The CDR3 sequence is 17 residues long. The V segment lost 4 bases and the J segment 7 bases; nucleotides outside the gene matches: 16. The CDR3 nucleotides read TGTGCCAGCTCACTACTTTGGGACAGGGCAGCCCAAGATGAAGCTTTCTTT. Amino acids: CASSLLWDRAAQDEAFF. The variable domain in full, completed from reference TRBV18 and TRBJ1-1, reads NAGVMQNPRHLVRRRGQEARLRCSPMKGHSHVYWYRQLPEEGLKFMVYLQKENIIDESGMPKERFSAEFPKEGPSILRIQQVVRGDSAAYFCASSLLWDRAAQDEAFFGQGTRLTVV.

The chain has TRBV6-5 and TRBJ2-5; 7 bases are shared with TRBD2. The CDR3 is 14 residues long. CDR1 MNHEY and CDR2 SVGAGI come from the germline V gene. With V trimmed by 2 bases and J by 5 bases, 5 bases remained unmatched. The CDR3 coding sequence is TGTGCCAGCAGTTACCCCGGGAGGCGGGAGACCCAGTACTTC. Translating gives CASSYPGRRETQYF.

In its sample, this clone was seen a few times. J is TRBJ2-7 and V is TRBV7-2; D unresolved. Germline V lookup: CDR1 SGHTA, CDR2 FQGNSA. The ends were cut back, 3 bases at V and 2 bases at J, with 11 bases in the middle. The CDR3 has 14 amino acids. This chain's CDR3 is CASSFSRLAYEQYV. CDR3 DNA: TGTGCCAGCAGCTTTAGTAGGCTAGCCTACGAGCAGTACGTC.

The chain has TRBV5-1 and TRBJ1-3; D gene unclear. CDR1 SGHRS and CDR2 YFSETQ come from the germline V gene. V gave up 0 bases and J gave up 2 bases, with 9 bases separating them. The CDR3 length is 15 residues. CDR3 DNA sequence: TGCGCCAGCAGCTTGGCCAGACAAGCTGGAAACACCATATATTTT. Protein product: CASSLARQAGNTIYF.

Here the CDR3 reads CASRLTSGATGELFF. CDR3 nucleotide sequence: TGCGCCAGCAGGTTAACCAGCGGAGCCACCGGGGAGCTGTTTTTT. The V gene is TRBV5-1, the J gene TRBJ2-2; possible D gene TRBD2, 5 bases. From germline, CDR1 is SGHRS and CDR2 YFSETQ. V lost 5 bases and J 4 bases, leaving 15 bases between the germline ends. The CDR3 has 15 amino acids.

The V gene is TRBV11-2, the J gene TRBJ2-2, with 7 bases fitting TRBD1. V trimming: 3 bases; J trimming: 7 bases; junction bases outside the gene matches: 5. This CDR3 region has 14 residues. Germline V gives CDR1 SGHAT, CDR2 FQNNGV. The CDR3 here is CASSLDRNVGELFF. CDR3 nucleotide sequence: TGTGCCAGCAGCTTGGACAGGAATGTCGGGGAGCTGTTTTTT.